A selection of T cell receptor beta chains follows, all from one sample in a study of blood T cells in healthy people across ages. One entry per CDR3 protein results from TCRdb running MiXCR on the 5' RACE reads. Altogether over a million distinct CDR3 sequences are present, 45% being singletons, with the ten largest covering approximately 20%. The sample was blood. These receptors came from a woman aged 55 to 70 in good health. Both conserved end residues are trimmed from each CDR3. D genes are given only for firm matches. Not every row has a clone size; where given, it reads once, few, many or a size class.

D	J	size	V	CDR3
NA	TRBJ1-4	once	TRBV6-5	PSSYSWGADEKLF
NA	TRBJ2-1	NA	TRBV5-6	ASEPTGFNEQF
TRBD2	TRBJ2-3	NA	TRBV27	ASSRGAVGTSGSPVRDTQY
NA	TRBJ2-5	NA	TRBV11-2	ASSLTGPQETQY
TRBD2	TRBJ2-5	few	TRBV10-3	AISAPGTSGSETQY
NA	TRBJ2-3	NA	TRBV27	ASSSRLVSSTDTQY
NA	NA	NA	TRBV11-1	VSSRRGETQY
NA	TRBJ1-1	NA	TRBV12-3/TRBV12-4	ASIPGRSNTEAF
TRBD2	NA	NA	TRBV5-1	ASSLQLAGEEETQY
TRBD1	TRBJ1-2	NA	TRBV6-5	ASSFAGGNYGYT
NA	TRBJ1-2	NA	TRBV11-2	ASSLGRQIYGYT
NA	TRBJ2-7	NA	TRBV20-1	SASGGINYEQY
TRBD1	TRBJ2-3	NA	TRBV5-5	ASSLEAGTVTDTQY
TRBD2	TRBJ2-3	NA	TRBV11-1	AGSGRTSGNSDTQY
TRBD2	TRBJ2-3	few	TRBV4-2	ASSQDLQRGRTDTQY
TRBD2	TRBJ2-4	NA	TRBV4-2	ASSQDGTSGRSSNIQY
NA	TRBJ2-7	few	TRBV10-3	AISESWGAYEQY
NA	TRBJ1-5	once	TRBV20-1	SARGGASNQPQH
NA	TRBJ2-3	NA	TRBV20-1	SARDPAGISTDTQY
TRBD2	TRBJ2-2	NA	TRBV10-2	ASSEASGTNGELF
NA	TRBJ2-1	NA	TRBV7-9	ASSRDGASYNEQF
TRBD2	TRBJ2-1	few	TRBV9	ASSPWTGTIYNEQF
TRBD2	TRBJ2-5	NA	TRBV12-3/TRBV12-4	ASSQGAGRAQY
NA	TRBJ1-4	NA	TRBV20-1	SARRTDLPTSEKLF
NA	TRBJ2-1	NA	TRBV2	ASSTTSRHEQF
TRBD1	TRBJ2-7	NA	TRBV29-1	SVEKGGQGNERY
NA	TRBJ1-2	many	TRBV7-9	ASSSAKIYGYT
NA	TRBJ2-1	few	TRBV7-8	ASKYLGGEQF
TRBD2	TRBJ2-7	few	TRBV15	ATTPGGAYEQY
NA	NA	NA	TRBV12-3/TRBV12-4	ASSVVGVQGEQY
NA	TRBJ2-3	few	TRBV27	ASSLFPRITDTQY
NA	TRBJ2-7	NA	TRBV21-1	ASGVAGRSYEQY
NA	TRBJ2-1	NA	TRBV30	AGKWQGSYNEQF
TRBD1	TRBJ1-4	NA	TRBV5-1	ASSLRQGADKKLF
TRBD1	TRBJ2-5	NA	TRBV14	ASSQGVQGVYQETQY
TRBD1	TRBJ1-5	few	TRBV20-1	SAGQGAKPQH
NA	NA	NA	TRBV6-5	ASSYGRSLNNEQY
TRBD1	TRBJ1-2	NA	TRBV12-3/TRBV12-4	ASSRDRDKVGYT
TRBD1	TRBJ2-5	NA	TRBV27	ASSTGGGLQETQY
TRBD2	TRBJ2-5	once	TRBV29-1	SVEPPGLVREGY
NA	TRBJ2-3	NA	TRBV7-2	ASSCVGPDTQY
NA	TRBJ2-7	few	TRBV6-5	ASSYSGQRSSYEQY
NA	TRBJ1-6	NA	TRBV6-2/TRBV6-3	ASSYNGRNNSPLH
NA	TRBJ1-2	NA	TRBV2	ASSEARWSYT
TRBD1	TRBJ1-2	few	TRBV15	ATSRTGDGRDGYT
TRBD1	TRBJ2-1	few	TRBV27	ASMGQGRKEDEQF